The 12 T cell receptor beta chains reported below all come from one sample, sequenced in a study of blood T cell repertoires in COVID-19. Using immunoSEQ multiplex PCR, the repertoire was profiled, and TCRdb retains in-frame clones only, with some absent. Of 280,000 or so clones in the sample, around nine tenths are singletons; the top ten hold under 7%. Sequenced: PBMCs or T cells enriched from blood (not recorded which). Receptors were obtained from a middle-aged woman who had recovered from COVID-19.

CDR3 DNA: TGTGCCAGCAGCTTAGTTCCGGACAGAGAAAACATTCAGTACTTC. Amino acids: CASSLVPDRENIQYF. The chain recombines TRBV7-2 with TRBJ2-4, with D tentatively TRBD1 (6 bases). The ends were cut back, 1 base at V and 5 bases at J, with 12 bases in the middle. The CDR3 has 15 amino acids. Germline V gene lookup returns CDR1 SGHTA and CDR2 FQGNSA.

The V and J genes are TRBV5-8 and TRBJ2-7; tentative D call: TRBD2 (5 bases). Germline lookup yields CDR1 SGHTS and CDR2 YDEGEE. This CDR3 has 14 residues. V was cut by 4 bases and J by 2 bases, with 13 bases left in between. As DNA, the CDR3 is TGTGCCAGCAGCCGACTAACAGTGGCCTACGAGCAGTACTTC. Amino acids: CASSRLTVAYEQYF.

The chain couples TRBV3-1 (or the pseudogene TRBV3-2) to TRBJ2-7; D unresolved. V was trimmed by 3 bases and J by 2 bases, leaving 11 bases between them. CDR3 length: 14 residues. The germline V gene encodes CDR1 LGHDT and CDR2 YNNKEL (reference sequence). The CDR3 DNA sequence: TGTGCCAGCAGCCATAGCAGAGCCCCCTACGAGCAGTACTTC. Translated: CASSHSRAPYEQYF.

This clone was found once. This chain uses TRBV18 with TRBJ1-5; TRBD1 might be the D (6 bases). From germline, CDR1 is KGHSH and CDR2 LQKENI. The CDR3 consists of 15 residues. V lost 8 bases to trimming and J lost 6 bases, with 20 bases between them. Here the CDR3 DNA reads TGTGCCAGCGCCACTGTGGACAGCCAACGTCAGCCCCAGCATTTT. Translated: CASATVDSQRQPQHF.

This chain uses TRBV7-9 with TRBJ1-5; 8 positions agree with TRBD1. In germline, CDR1 is SEHNR, CDR2 FQNEAQ (reference sequence). The CDR3 is made up of 18 amino acids. Trimming at V came to 5 bases and at J to 2 bases, leaving 14 bases not matched to a gene. The CDR3 reads CASSRNFGQGRGNQPQHF. Written as DNA, the CDR3 is TGTGCCAGCAGCCGAAATTTCGGACAGGGAAGGGGCAATCAGCCCCAGCATTTT.

The CDR3 region has the DNA TGTGCCATTTCACTAGCGGGAGACCCCACCATCTCCTACGAGCAGTACTTC. It is translated as CAISLAGDPTISYEQYF. The chain combines TRBV28 with TRBJ2-7, with 11 bases aligning to TRBD2. J gave up 0 bases and V 10 bases, and 14 bases lay outside the gene matches. Germline loops: CDR1 MDHEN, CDR2 SYDVKM. The CDR3 sequence is 17 residues long.

The chain is built from TRBV6-4 and TRBJ2-3; 7 nucleotides line up with TRBD1. CDR1 MRHNA and CDR2 SNTAGT come from the germline V gene. The CDR3 covers 14 residues. The ends lost 3 bases at V and 2 bases at J; junction bases unmatched: 2. CDR3 in DNA: TGTGCCAGCAGTGAGGGGACAGTCACAGATACGCAGTATTTT. Encoded protein: CASSEGTVTDTQYF.

The V and J genes are TRBV15 and TRBJ1-4, with 10 bases lining up with TRBD1. Germline assignment: CDR1 LNHNV and CDR2 YYDKDF (reference sequence). Germline trimming cut 2 bases from V and 1 base from J; bases unmatched to any gene: 13. This CDR3 has 20 amino acids. The CDR3 DNA is TGTGCCACCAGCAGAAAGGCGGGACAGGGGACTCGAGGAACTAATGAAAAACTGTTTTTT. Translated, it gives CATSRKAGQGTRGTNEKLFF.

V is TRBV7-2 and J is TRBJ2-7; the D gene is possibly TRBD2 (7 bases). The CDR3 sequence is 15 residues long. Trimming shortened V by 0 bases and J by 3 bases, and 12 bases separated the two germline ends. Germline V gene lookup returns CDR1 SGHTA and CDR2 FQGNSA. The CDR3 coding sequence is TGTGCCAGCAGCTTAGCGCGAGGGGGGGGCTACGAGCAGTACTTC. As protein: CASSLARGGGYEQYF.

This clone was seen a single time. CDR3 nucleotides: TGTGCCAGCAGCCCCGGGACTTACAATGAGCAGTTCTTC. Amino acids: CASSPGTYNEQFF. V gene TRBV7-3 combines with J gene TRBJ2-1; TRBD2 might be the D (6 bases). The ends were cut back, 5 bases at V and 4 bases at J, with 9 bases in the middle. The CDR3 extends over 13 amino acids. CDR1 and CDR2 from the germline V gene are SGHTA and FQGTGA.

The chain recombines TRBV9 with TRBJ2-2; possibly TRBD1 for D (6 bases). CDR1 is SGDLS, CDR2 YYNGEE, per germline. This CDR3 is built from 17 residues. V lost 0 bases and J 4 bases, leaving 16 bases between the germline ends. The CDR3 bases are TGTGCCAGCAGCGTAGGTCCCAGGGGCCGGGGCACCGGGGAGCTGTTTTTT. Translated, it gives CASSVGPRGRGTGELFF.

This chain uses TRBV5-1 with TRBJ2-7; D perhaps matches TRBD1 (6 bases). The CDR3 is 15 residues long. V was cut by 1 base and J by 0 bases, with 11 bases left in between. Germline V gene data show CDR1 as SGHRS and CDR2 as YFSETQ. CDR3 amino acids: CASSLKQGSSYEQYF. The DNA for the CDR3 is TGCGCCAGCAGCTTGAAACAGGGAAGCTCCTACGAGCAGTACTTC.